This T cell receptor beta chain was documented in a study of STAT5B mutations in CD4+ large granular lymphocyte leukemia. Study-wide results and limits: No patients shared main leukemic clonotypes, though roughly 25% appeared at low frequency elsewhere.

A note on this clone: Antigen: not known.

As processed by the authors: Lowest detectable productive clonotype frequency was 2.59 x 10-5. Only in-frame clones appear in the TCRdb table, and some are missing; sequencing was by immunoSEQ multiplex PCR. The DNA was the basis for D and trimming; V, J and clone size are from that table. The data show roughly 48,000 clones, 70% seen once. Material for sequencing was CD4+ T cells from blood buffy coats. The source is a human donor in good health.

The CDR3 DNA reads TGTGCCAGCAGCTTGGAGTTGAAAAACACTGAAGCTTTCTTT. Translation gives CASSLELKNTEAFF. This chain links TRBV5-4 with TRBJ1-1, with D unclear. This CDR3 has 14 amino acids. Per germline, CDR1 SGHNT and CDR2 YYREEE (reference sequence). Trimming cost V 0 bases and J 2 bases, with 8 bases left between them.